The source of this T cell receptor (beta chain) is a study of control samples from healthy donors and cancer patients. Germline V gives CDR1 PRHDT, CDR2 FYEKMQ (reference sequence). J lost 5 bases, V lost 0 bases, and 4 bases had no gene match. CDR3 length equals 16 residues. Sequenced by immunoSEQ multiplex PCR; TCRdb stores in-frame clones only, minus some. The sample holds approximately 66,000 clones, around 90% seen once. The specimen sequenced was PBMCs. The rearrangement links TRBV13 to TRBJ1-5, with 10 bases identical to TRBD1. The TCR was taken from a man aged 55 to 69 with colorectal cancer. CDR3 nucleotides: TGTGCCAGCAGCTTAGGAGGACAGGGGGTACATCAGCCCCAGCATTTT. Protein: CASSLGGQGVHQPQHF.